This T cell receptor beta chain was sequenced in a study of post-analysis software for immune sequencing data. General observations from the study: There were several TRBV segments more frequent in patients than controls, and TRBV5-6, TRBV5-1 and TRBV20-1 were among them. Compared against controls, patients with multiple sclerosis displayed significantly lower normalized Chao1 diversity.

For this clonotype: Its target is unknown.

Unique molecular identifiers featured in each of the TCR beta cDNA libraries. Each batch of about 0.9 to 10 million T cells produced 450,000 to 500,000 cDNA molecules. Each CDR3 protein is one row after TCRdb ran MiXCR on the PCR reads. This sample has 350,000 to 450,000 distinct CDR3 sequences, with approximately 39% found just once. The CDR3 is 13 residues long. Trimming cost V 2 bases and J 2 bases, with 8 bases left between them. Looked up from germline, CDR1 is SGHRS and CDR2 is YFSETQ. Sample: blood. This sequence joins TRBV5-1 and TRBJ2-7; weak D call: TRBD2 (5 bases). This TCR derives from a girl aged 2-15 years with multiple sclerosis. The CDR3 nucleotides are TGCGCCAGCAGCTTAGCGGAACCCTACGAGCAGTACTTC. This gives the protein CASSLAEPYEQYF.